What follows are 21 T cell receptor beta chains derived from one specimen sequenced in a study of beta chain features in type 1 diabetes. The authors reverse transcribed all of the isolated RNA, so sequencing captured expressed TCRB transcripts. Using immunoSEQ multiplex PCR, the repertoire was profiled, and TCRdb retains in-frame clones only, with some absent. The sample lists 250,000 to 350,000 clones; 11% were seen once. The sample taken for sequencing was naive CD4+ T cells from blood. The receptors here all came from a woman aged 25 to 39 in good health.

This clone has more than one count but fewer than ten. CDR3 coding DNA: TGTGCCAGCAGTATGAGACAGGGGGCGGCTTCGACTTTCTTT. Its protein is CASSMRQGAASTFF. The rearrangement links TRBV27 to TRBJ1-1; 10 bases are a match to TRBD1. The CDR3 is made up of 14 amino acids. The germline V gene encodes CDR1 MNHEY and CDR2 SMNVEV (reference sequence). Trimming removed 5 bases from V and 12 bases from J; junction bases left unmatched: 12.

Details on this clone: The junction does not match germline at one end; this may be a read error. The rearrangement uses TRBV7-7 and TRBJ2-3; TRBD1 agrees at 8 bases. Germline V lookup: CDR1 SSHAT, CDR2 FNYEAQ (reference sequence). The CDR3 covers 12 residues. CDR3 sequence: CASSPDRGTQYF. The CDR3 DNA follows: TGTGCTAGCAGCCCAGACAGGGGTACGCAGTATTTT.

The chain carries TRBV6-1 and TRBJ1-1, with unresolved D. In germline, CDR1 is MNHNS, CDR2 SASEGT. This CDR3 contains 14 residues. The germline V and J ends were trimmed by 3 bases and 0 bases, with 8 bases remaining between them. CDR3 loop: CASSDRNMNTEAFF. CDR3 bases: TGTGCCAGCAGTGACAGGAACATGAACACTGAAGCTTTCTTT.

This clone was observed a few times. The chain joins TRBV2 to TRBJ2-3; 9 positions match TRBD2. The CDR3 runs to 16 residues. The ends lost 5 bases at V and 4 bases at J; junction bases unmatched: 10. Germline V lookup: CDR1 SNHLY, CDR2 FYNNEI. CDR3 sequence (DNA): TGTGCCAGCAGTTACGTAGCGGGAGTCGTGCCAGATACGCAGTATTTT. It is translated as CASSYVAGVVPDTQYF.

This chain joins TRBV2 and TRBJ2-2; 12 bases match TRBD1. The V gene end was trimmed by 4 bases and the J gene end by 7 bases; junction bases not matched to a gene: 7. Germline V gene data show CDR1 as SNHLY and CDR2 as FYNNEI. The CDR3 is 16 amino acids. The CDR3 DNA is TGTGCCAGCAGTGCCGGGACAGGGGGCTTAGGCGGGGAGCTGTTTTTT. Protein sequence: CASSAGTGGLGGELFF.

This clone appeared a few times. This chain links TRBV6-6 with TRBJ2-4, with D perhaps TRBD1 (6 bases). Germline CDR1 and CDR2: MNHNY and SVGAGI (reference sequence). V was shortened by 2 bases and J by 6 bases, with 11 bases between the two germline ends. This CDR3 contains 14 residues. This CDR3 reads CASSYQGSGNIQYF. The CDR3 DNA follows: TGTGCCAGCAGTTACCAGGGGTCGGGAAACATTCAGTACTTC.

This clone was seen only a few times. This chain links TRBV2 with TRBJ2-4, with 8 bases that match TRBD1. Germline V gene sequence: CDR1 SNHLY, CDR2 FYNNEI. V shed 3 bases and J 6 bases; nucleotides not matched to a gene: 16. The CDR3 has 18 amino acids. CDR3: CASSDFGRTGQARNIQYF. The CDR3, as DNA: TGTGCCAGCAGTGATTTTGGGAGGACAGGGCAAGCGAGAAACATTCAGTACTTC.

This clone was observed a handful of times. J is TRBJ2-3 and V is TRBV30; 8 bases are a match to TRBD2. Germline V gives CDR1 GTSNPN, CDR2 SVGIG (reference sequence). The CDR3 loop spans 13 amino acids. The V segment lost 7 bases and the J segment 4 bases; nucleotides outside the gene matches: 7. The DNA for the CDR3 is TGTGCCTCCGGCGGGGGGATCCCAGATACGCAGTATTTT. This codes for CASGGGIPDTQYF.

This clone was counted only a few times. This rearrangement joins TRBV11-2 to TRBJ2-7; 11 nucleotides agree with TRBD2. The germline CDR1 and CDR2 sequences are SGHAT and FQNNGV. The CDR3 extends over 14 amino acids. With 1 base clipped from V and 4 bases from J, the junction kept 0 bases outside the gene matches. CDR3 DNA sequence: TGTGCCAGCAGCTTAGGACTAGCGGGATACGAGCAGTACTTC. Translating gives CASSLGLAGYEQYF.

This clone came up a few times. The chain has TRBV5-1 and TRBJ2-7; the D is unclear. Germline V CDR1 and CDR2: SGHRS, YFSETQ. Trimming removed 4 bases from V and 1 base from J, with 12 bases in between. The length of the CDR3 is 14 residues. The CDR3 nucleotides read TGCGCCAGCAGCCCAGCGACCCCTTCCTACGAGCAGTACTTC. This gives the protein CASSPATPSYEQYF.

This clone has just a few counts. This chain links TRBV5-4 with TRBJ1-1; TRBD1 is a possible D gene (5 bases). The V gene's germline CDR1 is SGHNT and CDR2 YYREEE (reference sequence). The ends were cut back, 4 bases at V and 5 bases at J, with 21 bases in the middle. CDR3 length equals 16 residues. The DNA of the CDR3 is TGTGCCAGCAGCCCGTACATGACACGGGCAGGGACTGAAGCTTTCTTT. Protein: CASSPYMTRAGTEAFF.

This clone was picked up a small number of times. The chain links TRBV13 to TRBJ2-7, with 8 bases aligning to TRBD2. Trimming cost V 1 base and J 4 bases; bases outside gene matches: 3. CDR1 and CDR2 from the germline V gene are PRHDT and FYEKMQ (reference sequence). This CDR3 contains 14 residues. CDR3 in amino acids: CASSLAGLGYEQYF. The CDR3 DNA reads as TGTGCCAGCAGCTTAGCGGGACTAGGATACGAGCAGTACTTC.

This rearrangement joins TRBV6-5 to TRBJ1-5; no firm D call. The V and J ends lost 6 bases and 5 bases respectively, with 11 bases between them. The CDR3 totals 13 residues. Germline V gene data show CDR1 as MNHEY and CDR2 as SVGAGI. In nucleotides, the CDR3 is TGTGCCAGCAGCGGGGAGAGAGATCAGCCCCAGCATTTT. It encodes CASSGERDQPQHF.

A few counts support this clone. This chain joins TRBV6-1 and TRBJ2-3, with D tentatively TRBD2 (6 bases). The CDR3 covers 13 residues. Trimming left V 10 bases short and J 4 bases short, with 15 bases between. Germline assignment: CDR1 MNHNS and CDR2 SASEGT. In DNA, the CDR3 is TGTGCCACCGGGACTCGGACCCCAGATACGCAGTATTTT. It specifies CATGTRTPDTQYF.

This clone was observed a handful of times. This rearrangement joins TRBV6-4 to TRBJ2-1; D may be TRBD2 (5 bases). The CDR3 has 14 amino acids. Germline values: CDR1 MRHNA, CDR2 SNTAGT. The V end was cut by 5 bases, the J end by 1 base, with 9 bases between. The CDR3, as DNA: TGTGCCAGCAGTCCAACTAGATCCTACAATGAGCAGTTCTTC. It yields the protein CASSPTRSYNEQFF.

The chain uses TRBV30 and TRBJ2-2; 11 bases agree with TRBD1. Germline V gene data show CDR1 as GTSNPN and CDR2 as SVGIG (reference sequence). The CDR3 covers 16 residues. V lost 3 bases and J lost 4; bases outside the gene matches: 7. CDR3 in DNA: TGTGCCTGGAGGAGTACGGGGACAGGGGGCACCGGGGAGCTGTTTTTT. This sequence encodes CAWRSTGTGGTGELFF.

The CDR3 protein is CASSPAGGGLAGPGEQYF. CDR3 sequence (DNA): TGCGCCAGCAGCCCGGCGGGAGGTGGACTAGCGGGACCTGGCGAGCAGTACTTC. The chain links TRBV5-1 to TRBJ2-7, with TRBD2 identical over 12 bases. V was clipped by 4 bases and J by 6 bases; unmatched bases: 17. The CDR3 runs to 18 residues. Germline lookup yields CDR1 SGHRS and CDR2 YFSETQ.

Many counts were recorded for this clone. The chain couples TRBV23-1 to TRBJ2-7, with 8 bases lining up with TRBD1. TRBV23-1 is sorted into the ORF group, with uncertain function. CDR3 length: 16 residues. V lost 5 bases and J lost 2; bases outside the gene matches: 11. CDR3 sequence: CASSTRTGNPPYEQYF. The CDR3, as DNA: TGCGCCAGCAGTACTCGGACAGGGAATCCCCCCTACGAGCAGTACTTC.

There are a few counts of this clone. The chain recombines TRBV28 with TRBJ2-1; TRBD2 matches 11 bases. The germline V gene has CDR1 MDHEN and CDR2 SYDVKM. V gave up 6 bases and J gave up 4 bases; unmatched junction bases: 5. The CDR3 is made up of 15 amino acids. CDR3 bases: TGTGCCAGCAGCCCTCTAGCGGGAGGTTACAATGAGCAGTTCTTC. Its translation is CASSPLAGGYNEQFF.

The V gene is TRBV5-1, the J gene TRBJ2-5; 7 positions match TRBD2. The CDR3 has 14 amino acids. CDR1 SGHRS and CDR2 YFSETQ come from the germline V gene. J lost 5 bases, V lost 6 bases, and 10 bases had no gene match. CDR3: CASMLAAIGETQYF. The CDR3 DNA follows: TGCGCCAGCATGCTAGCGGCTATCGGGGAGACCCAGTACTTC.

This clone has only a few counts. The chain is built from TRBV4-2 and TRBJ2-7, with TRBD2 matching over 9 bases. This CDR3 comprises 14 residues. Looked up from germline, CDR1 is LGHNA and CDR2 is YNFKEQ. V was clipped by 4 bases and J by 5 bases; unmatched bases: 6. This CDR3 is CASSPDSGSDEQYF. Here the CDR3 DNA reads TGTGCCAGCAGCCCTGATAGCGGGAGTGACGAGCAGTACTTC.